Following are 14 T cell receptor beta chains from one sample sequenced in a study of blood T cell repertoires in COVID-19. Assay: immunoSEQ multiplex PCR; the TCRdb copy retains only in-frame clones and omits some. This table has approximately 250,000 clones, 75% to 85% appearing once. The sequenced material came from peripheral blood. These receptors originate from a man between 45 and 60 years old with COVID-19, enrolled during active disease.

The V call is TRBV7-2, the J call TRBJ1-4; D possibly corresponds to TRBD1 (5 bases). V was cut by 3 bases and J by 4 bases, with 12 bases left in between. CDR1 is SGHTA and CDR2 is FQGNSA in the germline V gene. The CDR3 has 15 amino acids. The CDR3 bases are TGTGCCAGCAGCTTTGGAGGGGCGGGTAATGAAAAACTGTTTTTT. Protein sequence: CASSFGGAGNEKLFF.

The V call is TRBV20-1, the J call TRBJ1-1, with D uncertain. The CDR3 extends over 10 amino acids. The V and J ends lost 3 bases and 11 bases respectively, with 10 bases between them. Per germline, CDR1 DFQATT and CDR2 SNEGSKA (reference sequence). CDR3 sequence (DNA): TGCAGTGCTAGGGGAGATGTGGCTTTCTTT. Translated, it gives CSARGDVAFF.

In this sample, this clone turned up once. The V call is TRBV19, the J call TRBJ2-5; D perhaps matches TRBD2 (7 bases). The CDR3 has 16 residues. V was shortened by 6 bases and J by 3 bases, with 20 bases between the two germline ends. Germline-derived CDR1 and CDR2 are LNHDA and SQIVND (reference sequence). This CDR3 reads CASRKWGGATKETQYF. The DNA of the CDR3 is TGTGCCAGTAGGAAGTGGGGGGGCGCAACAAAAGAGACCCAGTACTTC.

This clone was seen just once. The chain uses TRBV7-3 and TRBJ2-3; 8 bases line up with TRBD2. Unmatched junction bases numbered 6, after V lost 5 bases and J lost 2 bases. Germline CDR1 reads SGHTA; CDR2 reads FQGTGA. This CDR3 region has 15 residues. In DNA, the CDR3 is TGTGCCAGCAGCCCTTCCGGGGGGGCCACAGATACGCAGTATTTT. Protein: CASSPSGGATDTQYF.

J is TRBJ1-1 and V is TRBV2; weak D call: TRBD1 (5 bases). CDR1 and CDR2 from the germline V gene are SNHLY and FYNNEI. The V end was cut by 9 bases, the J end by 4 bases, with 15 bases between. The CDR3 sequence is 13 residues long. The CDR3 loop reads CASLSQGSTEAFF. The CDR3 nucleotides are TGTGCCAGTTTGTCGCAGGGTTCCACTGAAGCTTTCTTT.

This clone was counted between two and nine times. This chain joins TRBV6-6 and TRBJ1-5; 7 bases align to TRBD1. From germline, CDR1 is MNHNY and CDR2 SVGAGI (reference sequence). The CDR3 extends over 15 amino acids. Unmatched junction bases numbered 7, after V lost 6 bases and J lost 2 bases. The CDR3 region is CASREQGLGNQPQHF. CDR3 nucleotides: TGTGCCAGCAGGGAACAGGGGCTGGGCAATCAGCCCCAGCATTTT.

V and J are TRBV28 and TRBJ2-1; tentative D call: TRBD1 (6 bases). The CDR3 is 15 amino acids. V was shortened by 5 bases and J by 8 bases, with 19 bases between the two germline ends. Germline values: CDR1 MDHEN, CDR2 SYDVKM. CDR3: CASSLTWGQGDEQFF. CDR3 bases: TGTGCCAGCAGTCTGACCTGGGGGCAGGGCGATGAGCAGTTCTTC.

This clone has just one count. V and J are TRBV30 and TRBJ1-5, with D perhaps TRBD1 (5 bases). There are 13 residues in the CDR3. Germline lookup yields CDR1 GTSNPN and CDR2 SVGIG (reference sequence). Deletions cut 4 bases from V and 4 bases from J, with 11 bases between. CDR3 nucleotide sequence: TGTGCCTGGAATGCGGGGCCGAATCAGCCCCAGCATTTT. It translates to CAWNAGPNQPQHF.

This chain uses TRBV18 with TRBJ1-6; D ambiguous. This CDR3 contains 14 residues. V lost 3 bases and J lost 5, with 8 bases in between. From germline, CDR1 is KGHSH and CDR2 LQKENI. The CDR3 DNA follows: TGTGCCAGCTCACCGGCCGGGGATAATTCACCCCTCCACTTT. Translation: CASSPAGDNSPLHF.

The chain carries TRBV27 and TRBJ2-7, with 11 positions matching TRBD2. Trimming took 6 bases from V and 2 from J; bases not matched to a gene: 6. Per the germline V gene, CDR1 is MNHEY and CDR2 is SMNVEV (reference sequence). The CDR3 spans 15 residues. The CDR3: CASSRLAGTPYEQYF. CDR3 DNA sequence: TGTGCCAGCAGCCGACTAGCGGGGACTCCCTACGAGCAGTACTTC.

The J gene is TRBJ2-5, the V gene TRBV7-9; no definite D call. V was pared by 5 bases and J by 1 base, with 8 bases between. The CDR3 contains 13 residues. Germline CDR1 and CDR2: SEHNR and FQNEAQ (reference sequence). The CDR3 is CASSPVSQETQYF. The CDR3 DNA is TGTGCCAGCAGCCCCGTTTCCCAAGAGACCCAGTACTTC.

The chain is built from TRBV30 and TRBJ1-6, with D perhaps matching TRBD1 (5 bases). The V gene's germline CDR1 is GTSNPN and CDR2 SVGIG (reference sequence). This CDR3 region has 15 residues. V was pared by 2 bases and J by 0 bases, with 8 bases between. The CDR3 nucleotides read TGTGCCTGGAGTCACAGGCTCTCCTATAATTCACCCCTCCACTTT. This sequence encodes CAWSHRLSYNSPLHF.

This clone came up a few times. V usage is TRBV7-8 and J usage is TRBJ1-3, with D uncertain. V shed 2 bases and J shed 0 bases, with 8 bases lying between them. The length of the CDR3 is 15 residues. Germline CDR1 SGHVS, CDR2 FQNEAQ. The chain's CDR3 is CASSLSQYSGNTIYF. CDR3 DNA sequence: TGTGCCAGCAGCTTATCTCAGTACTCTGGAAACACCATATATTTT. Combining the CDR3 with reference TRBV7-8 and TRBJ1-3 gives the whole variable domain GAGVSQSPRYKVAKRGQDVALRCDPISGHVSLFWYQQALGQGPEFLTYFQNEAQLDKSGLPSDRFFAERPEGSVSTLKIQRTQQEDSAVYLCASSLSQYSGNTIYFGEGSWLTVV.

The gene calls are TRBV19 and TRBJ1-1, with 9 bases identical to TRBD1. V lost 9 bases to trimming and J lost 7 bases; unmatched junction nucleotides: 9. The CDR3 totals 13 residues. Germline V gene sequence: CDR1 LNHDA, CDR2 SQIVND (reference sequence). In DNA, the CDR3 is TGTGCCAGCGGCCGAGACAGGGGGTATGAAGCTTTCTTT. Translation: CASGRDRGYEAFF.